The 31 T cell receptor beta chains below come from one sample, sequenced in a study of T cells after yellow fever vaccination. TCRdb called the 5' RACE reads again in MiXCR, with one record for every CDR3 protein. The sample lists about 74,000 distinct CDR3 sequences; more than 5.5% were seen once. The specimen was CD8+ T cells sorted from PBMCs, collected less than 6 days after the first yellow fever vaccination. These receptors were obtained from a young man who received the YFV17D yellow fever vaccine.

This clonotype was found a few times. The chain couples TRBV10-3 to TRBJ2-3; D might be TRBD2 (6 bases). Germline loops: CDR1 ENHRY, CDR2 SYGVKD. CDR3 length equals 13 residues. The V end lost 10 bases, the J end lost 1 base, and 12 bases lay between the germline ends. CDR3 in amino acids: CASTGERTDTQYF. The CDR3 DNA sequence: TGTGCCAGCACGGGAGAACGCACAGATACGCAGTATTTT.

This clonotype was recorded a few times. The chain links TRBV6-2 or TRBV6-3 to TRBJ2-7; TRBD2 matches at 7 bases. Germline loops: CDR1 MNHEY, CDR2 SVGEGT. The V and J ends lost 2 bases and 1 base, in that order; junction bases with no gene match: 8. The CDR3 runs 16 residues. The DNA of the CDR3 is TGTGCCAGCAGTTACCCCCCGGGGGAGGGTTCCTACGAGCAGTACGTC. Translated: CASSYPPGEGSYEQYV.

This clonotype appeared many times. This chain joins TRBV30 and TRBJ2-3; TRBD2 agrees at 8 bases. The ends lost 5 bases at V and 5 bases at J; junction bases unmatched: 12. In germline, CDR1 is GTSNPN, CDR2 SVGIG (reference sequence). The CDR3 loop spans 15 amino acids. CDR3 in amino acids: CAWHSGETQIDTQYF. The DNA of the CDR3 is TGTGCCTGGCATAGCGGGGAAACCCAAATAGATACGCAGTATTTT.

This clonotype was recorded many times. The chain employs TRBV3-1 and TRBJ2-7; D ambiguous. Germline V gene sequence: CDR1 LGHDT, CDR2 YNNKEL (reference sequence). V was pared by 0 bases and J by 3 bases, with 6 bases between. There are 13 residues in the CDR3. CDR3 sequence: CASSQETSYEQYF. In DNA, the CDR3 is TGTGCCAGCAGCCAAGAAACGAGCTACGAGCAGTACTTC.

This rearrangement joins TRBV24-1 to TRBJ2-2; 8 bases agree with TRBD1. Germline V gene data show CDR1 as KGHDR and CDR2 as SFDVKD. The V and J ends lost 9 bases and 4 bases, in that order; junction bases with no gene match: 15. The CDR3 consists of 17 residues. The CDR3: CATQDRGDRPSTGELFF. The CDR3 DNA reads as TGTGCCACCCAAGACCGTGGGGACAGGCCATCCACCGGGGAGCTGTTTTTT.

At least ten counts were recorded for this clonotype. The V and J genes are TRBV21-1 and TRBJ1-6; TRBD1, as called in the table, went unchecked against the DNA. TRBV21-1 is described as a pseudogene. The CDR3 runs to 15 residues. The CDR3 region has the DNA TGTGCCAGCAGCAAAGGAGACAGGGGGGATTCACCCCTCCACTTT. It translates to CASSKGDRGDSPLHF.

There are many counts of this clonotype. V and J are TRBV20-1 and TRBJ2-1; no firm D call. Trimming shortened V by 6 bases and J by 4 bases, and 13 bases separated the two germline ends. The CDR3 is 13 amino acids. Germline V gene sequence: CDR1 DFQATT, CDR2 SNEGSKA (reference sequence). CDR3 nucleotides: TGCAGTGCCGAGACGTCGCGGTACAATGAGCAGTTCTTC. The encoded protein is CSAETSRYNEQFF.

This clonotype was picked up a small number of times. V gene TRBV19 combines with J gene TRBJ2-6; no definite D call. V was trimmed by 10 bases and J by 3 bases, leaving 16 bases between them. CDR3 length: 15 amino acids. Germline CDR1 LNHDA, CDR2 SQIVND (reference sequence). This chain's CDR3 is CATTLDAFGANVLTF. The DNA for the CDR3 is TGTGCCACAACCCTTGATGCTTTTGGGGCCAACGTCCTGACTTTC.

This chain joins TRBV29-1 and TRBJ2-1; 8 bases agree with TRBD2. The ends lost 5 bases at V and 7 bases at J; junction bases unmatched: 13. CDR3 length: 15 residues. Germline CDR1 is SQVTM and CDR2 is ANQGSEA. The CDR3: CSVLDPRGGGNEQFF. The CDR3 nucleotides read TGCAGCGTTTTAGACCCCCGGGGGGGCGGGAATGAGCAGTTCTTC.

The chain has TRBV29-1 and TRBJ2-7; TRBD1 matches at 7 bases. There are 12 residues in the CDR3. Per germline, CDR1 SQVTM and CDR2 ANQGSEA. J was trimmed by 4 bases and V by 6 bases; bases with no gene match: 6. CDR3 in amino acids: CSVETGEYEQYF. CDR3 DNA sequence: TGCAGCGTGGAAACAGGGGAGTACGAGCAGTACTTC.

The table lists this clonotype with many counts. Here the CDR3 DNA reads TGTGCCAGCAGCTTAGCGGGACAGGGAATTGCTGAAGCTTTCTTT. This codes for CASSLAGQGIAEAFF. This rearrangement joins TRBV13 to TRBJ1-1; 9 bases are shared with TRBD1. V shed 1 base, J shed 6 bases, and the junction held 6 bases outside the gene matches. The germline gives CDR1 PRHDT, CDR2 FYEKMQ (reference sequence). The CDR3 is made up of 15 amino acids.

This clonotype was counted a few times. The chain combines TRBV21-1 with TRBJ1-6; TRBD1 is taken as the D call from the table, unchecked against the DNA. TRBV21-1 is flagged as a pseudogene. CDR3 length: 15 residues. CDR3 amino acids: CASGQGRVQDSPLHF. CDR3 sequence (DNA): TGTGCCAGTGGACAGGGGAGAGTTCAGGATTCACCCCTCCACTTT.

The chain links TRBV27 to TRBJ2-7; TRBD1 might be the D (6 bases). CDR1 and CDR2 (germline): MNHEY, SMNVEV (reference sequence). Trimming took 5 bases from V and 2 from J, leaving 10 bases between them. This CDR3 is 13 amino acids long. The CDR3 here is CASSPRQAYEQYF. The CDR3 DNA reads TGTGCCAGCAGTCCGCGACAGGCCTACGAGCAGTACTTC.

This rearrangement joins TRBV7-9 to TRBJ2-7, with D tentatively TRBD2 (5 bases). The CDR3 is 13 amino acids. Germline V gives CDR1 SEHNR, CDR2 FQNEAQ (reference sequence). V lost 4 bases and J lost 2, with 9 bases in between. In DNA form, the CDR3 reads TGTGCCAGCAGCTCTATGGAGGCCTACGAGCAGTACGTC. This translates into CASSSMEAYEQYV.

This clonotype showed up many times. This chain uses TRBV4-2 with TRBJ2-5, with D possibly TRBD2 on 6 matching bases. CDR3 size: 15 residues. Trimming pared 0 bases from V and 3 bases from J, leaving 11 bases between. Germline CDR1 is LGHNA and CDR2 is YNFKEQ. Written as DNA, the CDR3 is TGTGCCAGCAGCCAAGAAACCCGCGGGAAAGAGACCCAGTACTTC. Translated: CASSQETRGKETQYF.

This clonotype was counted between two and nine times. The gene calls are TRBV9 and TRBJ2-7, with 7 bases matching TRBD2. Germline assignment: CDR1 SGDLS and CDR2 YYNGEE. The J segment lost 6 bases and the V segment lost 0 bases, leaving 9 bases of the junction unmatched. The length of the CDR3 is 15 residues. The CDR3, as DNA: TGTGCCAGCAGCGTAGGCGGGGGAACCTTGGGCGAGCAGTACTTC. Protein product: CASSVGGGTLGEQYF.

This chain joins TRBV5-4 and TRBJ1-1; D gene ambiguous. This CDR3 comprises 13 residues. Trimming removed 3 bases at V and 0 bases at J, with 6 bases between. Germline V gene lookup returns CDR1 SGHNT and CDR2 YYREEE (reference sequence). The CDR3 DNA reads TGTGCCAGCAGCTCCAGATTGAACACTGAAGCTTTCTTT. Residues: CASSSRLNTEAFF.

By share of the sample, this clonotype is medium-sized. The J gene is TRBJ1-1, the V gene TRBV20-1; TRBD1 matches at 7 bases. The germline CDR1 and CDR2 sequences are DFQATT and SNEGSKA (reference sequence). Trimming took 5 bases from V and 1 from J; bases not matched to a gene: 1. The CDR3 contains 12 residues. The CDR3: CSAWTGNTEAFF. The DNA for the CDR3 is TGCAGTGCTTGGACAGGGAACACTGAAGCTTTCTTT.

This clonotype was seen repeatedly, ten times or more. The DNA for the CDR3 is TGTGCCAGCAGCTTGTACGAGGGGACCTACGAGCAGTACGTC. Its protein is CASSLYEGTYEQYV. This chain joins TRBV5-5 and TRBJ2-7; the D call may be TRBD1 or TRBD2 (5 bases each). The germline V gene has CDR1 SGHKS and CDR2 YYEKEE (reference sequence). V lost 1 base, J lost 2 bases, and 10 bases lay in between. The CDR3 loop spans 14 amino acids.

The gene calls are TRBV12-3 or TRBV12-4 and TRBJ2-5; no definite D call. The CDR3 loop spans 13 amino acids. Trimming shortened V by 3 bases and J by 2 bases, and 7 bases separated the two germline ends. CDR3 nucleotide sequence: TGTGCCAGCAGTTTCCCTAGTCAAGAGACCCAGTACTTC. Protein: CASSFPSQETQYF.

V is TRBV21-1 and J is TRBJ2-7; the table's D call, TRBD2, was not checked against the DNA. TRBV21-1 is a pseudogene locus. The CDR3 runs 16 residues. The CDR3 nucleotides are TGTGCCAGAAGCAAAGGGGAGGAGGGGAGCTCCTACGAGCAATACGTC. This sequence encodes CARSKGEEGSSYEQYV.

V usage is TRBV7-8 and J usage is TRBJ2-5, with 7 bases lining up with TRBD1. V was clipped by 5 bases and J by 5 bases; unmatched bases: 11. From germline, CDR1 is SGHVS and CDR2 FQNEAQ. This CDR3 has 15 amino acids. The CDR3 region is CASSGGQGERETQYF. The DNA of the CDR3 is TGTGCCAGCAGCGGCGGGCAGGGGGAACGGGAGACCCAGTACTTC.

This clonotype was seen only a few times. The chain couples TRBV11-2 to TRBJ2-7; D is perhaps TRBD1 (5 bases). Germline CDR1 reads SGHAT; CDR2 reads FQNNGV. This CDR3 has 14 amino acids. The V and J ends lost 1 base and 3 bases respectively, with 10 bases between them. This chain's CDR3 is CASSLGAGLYEQYF. DNA for the CDR3: TGTGCCAGCAGCTTAGGTGCAGGGCTCTACGAGCAGTACTTC.

This clonotype occurred many times. CDR3 protein: CASSFHGQGGEKLFF. The CDR3 DNA reads as TGTGCCAGCAGCTTTCACGGGCAGGGCGGGGAAAAACTGTTTTTT. The chain links TRBV7-2 to TRBJ1-4; tentatively, D is TRBD1 (5 bases). V lost 3 bases to trimming and J lost 8 bases, with 16 bases between them. CDR1 and CDR2 from the germline V gene are SGHTA and FQGNSA. This CDR3 spans 15 amino acids.

The chain combines TRBV6-2 or TRBV6-3 with TRBJ2-5; TRBD2 aligns across 9 bases. Losses at the gene ends were 2 bases for V and 5 bases for J; bases not matched to a gene: 12. The germline gives CDR1 MNHEY, CDR2 SVGEGT. CDR3 length: 17 residues. CDR3 protein: CASSYRLAGRYPETQYF. The CDR3 region has the DNA TGTGCCAGCAGTTACCGGCTAGCGGGGAGATACCCGGAGACCCAGTACTTC.

At least ten counts were recorded for this clonotype. CDR3 amino acids: CSLAGTGTSYEQYF. Here the CDR3 DNA reads TGCAGCCTAGCCGGGACAGGGACCTCCTACGAGCAGTACTTC. This chain joins TRBV20-1 and TRBJ2-7, with TRBD1 identical over 9 bases. Germline values: CDR1 DFQATT, CDR2 SNEGSKA (reference sequence). There are 14 residues in the CDR3.

This clonotype has just a few counts. The genes are TRBV4-2 and TRBJ2-1, with 9 bases aligning to TRBD2. The J segment lost 0 bases and the V segment lost 4 bases, leaving 13 bases of the junction unmatched. Germline CDR1 LGHNA, CDR2 YNFKEQ. The CDR3 totals 19 residues. For the CDR3, the DNA is TGTGCCAGCAGCCCGGGTCCAGCGGGGGGAAACCCCTCCTACAATGAGCAGTTCTTC. It specifies CASSPGPAGGNPSYNEQFF.

This clonotype was found a few times. V and J are TRBV27 and TRBJ2-7, with D tentatively TRBD1 (6 bases). Germline V lookup: CDR1 MNHEY, CDR2 SMNVEV (reference sequence). The CDR3 runs to 12 residues. Trimming removed 7 bases from V and 12 bases from J, with 19 bases in between. The CDR3 DNA follows: TGTGCCAGCACCCAGACCTGGGACACCATGTACTTC. Protein sequence: CASTQTWDTMYF.

This clonotype has a handful of counts. The rearrangement joins TRBV20-1 to TRBJ2-3, with 12 bases fitting TRBD2. Germline CDR1 DFQATT, CDR2 SNEGSKA (reference sequence). Germline trimming cut 6 bases from V and 2 bases from J; bases unmatched to any gene: 6. The CDR3 is 15 residues long. The CDR3 reads CSAASGGVLTDTQYF. The CDR3 nucleotides are TGCAGTGCGGCTAGCGGGGGGGTTCTCACAGATACGCAGTATTTT.

This clonotype was observed a handful of times. This chain uses TRBV25-1 with TRBJ2-2; 7 positions agree with TRBD1. The CDR3 has 17 amino acids. The germline V gene encodes CDR1 MGHDK and CDR2 SYGVNS. V was pared by 2 bases and J by 0 bases, with 6 bases of the junction left unmatched. CDR3 amino acids: CASSEGQATSNTGELFF. The DNA for the CDR3 is TGTGCCAGCAGTGAAGGACAGGCAACATCGAACACCGGGGAGCTGTTTTTT.

This clonotype turned up a few times. V gene TRBV7-9 combines with J gene TRBJ2-2; maybe TRBD2 (6 bases). CDR1 and CDR2 from the germline V gene are SEHNR and FQNEAQ (reference sequence). The germline V and J ends were trimmed by 0 bases and 3 bases, with 11 bases remaining between them. This CDR3 is 16 amino acids long. CDR3 loop: CASSLAGLTYTGELFF. In DNA form, the CDR3 reads TGTGCCAGCAGCTTAGCCGGACTAACTTACACCGGGGAGCTGTTTTTT.